The rows below give T cell receptor beta chains drawn from one sample of a study of blood T cell repertoires in COVID-19. The method was immunoSEQ multiplex PCR; TCRdb's version includes in-frame clones alone and lacks a portion of them. The top ten hold around 12% of the sample, which has 120,000 or so clones, around 82% seen once. The sequenced sample consisted of peripheral blood. The receptors were gathered from a young woman who had recovered from COVID-19. CDR3s include the opening cysteine and the closing phenylalanine or tryptophan. The order of the fields is V gene, J gene, CDR3 protein.

TRBV7-6	TRBJ1-6	CASSLDGTGNSPLHF
TRBV5-1	TRBJ2-7	CASSAGTAYEQYF
TRBV21-1	TRBJ2-7	CASSQKRGDGGRASEQYF
TRBV10-3	TRBJ2-1	CAISAGDSYNEQFF
TRBV19	TRBJ2-5	CASSGQRGSEETQYF
TRBV19	TRBJ1-5	CASSNRVLTGGGNQPQHF
TRBV7-2	TRBJ2-7	CASSPSLSGGGYEQYF
TRBV18	TRBJ2-3	CASSPTPQGWGDTQYF
TRBV24-1	TRBJ2-1	CATQGAGALEQFF
TRBV5-1	TRBJ2-1	CASSLATVNNEQFF
TRBV6-4	TRBJ1-5	CASSRRSRQYSNQPQHF
TRBV19	TRBJ2-3	CASRPQGSTSTDTQYF
TRBV12-3/TRBV12-4	TRBJ1-5	CASRGQGNQPQHF
TRBV29-1	TRBJ2-7	CSVAGQGRSYEQYF
TRBV5-8	TRBJ1-2	CASSINAGGASYGYTF
TRBV15	TRBJ2-5	CATMRGWGETQYF
TRBV14	TRBJ1-1	CASSGTGGWANTEAFF
TRBV5-4	TRBJ2-5	CASSQGQQETQYF
TRBV5-1	TRBJ2-7	CASSLSASGPYEQYF
TRBV5-4	TRBJ2-3	CASSPAPASGRAVLGTQYF
TRBV3-1/TRBV3-2	TRBJ1-1	CASSRVGDTEAFF
TRBV4-2	TRBJ2-1	CASRRTSSDEQFF
TRBV10-1	TRBJ2-2	CASSEGQYTGELFF
TRBV2	TRBJ1-1	CASRVDRYLNTEAFF
TRBV3-1/TRBV3-2	TRBJ1-2	CASSQTSGGIPYGYTF
TRBV6-1	TRBJ1-5	CASSEERRTGEYSNQPQHF
TRBV18	TRBJ1-1	CASSPLDRGNTEAFF
TRBV14	TRBJ2-2	CASSQDRNTGELFF
TRBV10-2	TRBJ1-1	CASSEGQGANMNTEAFF
TRBV6-5	TRBJ1-2	CASSYSMNWAHGGYTF
TRBV4-1	TRBJ1-2	CASSQDHNSNYGYTF
TRBV2	TRBJ2-2	CASSEFSIGELFF
TRBV4-1	TRBJ2-1	CASSQDWRALLRNEQFF
TRBV5-1	TRBJ1-1	CASSSTTGPTEAFF
TRBV6-4	TRBJ1-1	CARLLGGTEAFF
TRBV7-8	TRBJ2-1	CASSSPRGPYNEQFF